Listed below are T cell receptor beta chains from one sample, sequenced in a study of a mutant IDH1 vaccine in newly diagnosed glioma. This table comes from immunoSEQ multiplex PCR, and its TCRdb copy is limited to in-frame clones, with some not included. This table has approximately 50,000 clones, more than 70% appearing once. Which antigens these TCRs recognize remains unknown. The starting material was PBMCs, obtained from a glioma patient whose treatment included an IDH1 peptide vaccine. These receptors were collected from a woman between 40 and 50 years old with glioma. Both conserved end residues are part of each CDR3. A D gene is named only where the DNA matches it firmly. Rows may omit the clone size; those that give it use once, few, many or a size class.

d_call	j_call	clone_size	v_call	cdr3_aa	cdr3_nt
NA	TRBJ1-1	NA	TRBV19	CASSISLNTEAFF	TGTGCCAGTAGTATCAGCCTGAACACTGAAGCTTTCTTT
TRBD1	TRBJ2-7	NA	TRBV27	CASRTKPGQGIYEQYF	TGTGCCAGCAGGACAAAACCGGGACAGGGGATTTACGAGCAGTACTTC
TRBD2	TRBJ2-5	NA	TRBV2	CASSERSSGQETQYF	TGTGCCAGCAGTGAACGGTCTAGCGGGCAAGAGACCCAGTACTTC
TRBD1	TRBJ1-1	NA	TRBV5-1	CASSSGDSLNTEAFF	TGCGCCAGCAGCTCAGGGGACAGCCTGAACACTGAAGCTTTCTTT
NA	TRBJ2-7	NA	TRBV10-3	CAISESSYEQYF	TGTGCCATCAGTGAGTCGTCCTACGAGCAGTACTTC
NA	TRBJ1-5	NA	TRBV7-2	CASSHYRYDQPQHF	TGTGCCAGCAGTCATTACAGGTACGATCAGCCCCAGCATTTT
TRBD2	TRBJ2-2	NA	TRBV5-1	CASSLLAGGPFGELFF	TGCGCCAGCAGCTTATTAGCGGGAGGGCCATTCGGGGAGCTGTTTTTT
NA	TRBJ1-1	NA	TRBV7-5	CATGQVILNTEAFF	TGTGCCACGGGGCAGGTAATTTTGAACACTGAAGCTTTCTTT
NA	TRBJ2-7	once	TRBV13	CASSRTDTYEQYF	TGTGCCAGCAGCCGGACAGATACCTACGAGCAGTACTTC
TRBD1	TRBJ2-3	NA	TRBV28	CASQQGARDTQYF	TGTGCCAGCCAACAGGGGGCGCGAGATACGCAGTATTTT
TRBD2	TRBJ2-5	once	TRBV7-2	CASSLGLGLAGVQETQYF	TGTGCCAGCAGCTTAGGACTCGGACTAGCGGGGGTCCAAGAGACCCAGTACTTC
NA	TRBJ1-5	NA	TRBV5-4	CASSLTPDQPQHF	TGTGCCAGCAGCTTGACCCCGGATCAGCCCCAGCATTTT
NA	TRBJ1-4	NA	TRBV9	CASSVASSLGLASSNEKLFF	TGTGCCAGCAGCGTAGCTTCGAGCTTAGGGTTGGCCTCGTCTAATGAAAAACTGTTTTTT
TRBD2	TRBJ2-7	NA	TRBV4-2	CASSQGLAGSYEQYF	TGTGCCAGCAGCCAAGGTCTAGCGGGCTCCTACGAGCAGTACTTC
NA	TRBJ2-7	NA	TRBV10-3	CAISGGSYEQYF	TGTGCCATCAGTGGGGGCTCCTACGAGCAGTACTTC
NA	TRBJ1-1	once	TRBV5-4	CASSPDPNTEAFF	TGTGCCAGCAGCCCGGATCCGAACACTGAAGCTTTCTTT
NA	TRBJ2-3	once	TRBV6-5	CASSYGRITDTQYF	TGTGCCAGCAGTTATGGCAGGATCACAGATACGCAGTATTTT
TRBD1	TRBJ1-1	NA	TRBV19	CASSIVVDRGAEAFF	TGTGCCAGTAGTATAGTGGTCGACAGGGGGGCTGAAGCTTTCTTT
NA	TRBJ2-7	NA	TRBV6-5	CASSYGQLRSGEQYF	TGTGCCAGCAGTTACGGGCAGCTCCGCAGTGGCGAGCAGTACTTC